The entry below gives a single T cell receptor (beta chain) sequence along with its context. This sample was included in a study of blood T cell repertoires in COVID-19. About the research overall: Donors in the United States, Italy and Spain gave samples during acute or convalescent COVID-19. Sources were T cells, B-cell-depleted T cells, or PBMCs; the material itself was cDNA or gDNA.

Source study methods: Reference gene primers were amplified, and this amplification served to estimate nucleated cell counts. This table comes from immunoSEQ multiplex PCR, and its TCRdb copy is limited to in-frame clones, with some not included. D and trimming come from the DNA, and the V and J calls and clone size come from that table. The table includes 60,000 to 90,000 clones, more than 60% detected once. There are 13 residues in the CDR3. Trimming shortened V by 3 bases and J by 7 bases, and 12 bases separated the two germline ends. Germline values: CDR1 MGHDK, CDR2 SYGVNS. Specimen: peripheral blood. The rearrangement joins TRBV25-1 to TRBJ1-1; D unclear. This receptor was taken from a man between 60 and 70 years old with acute or convalescent COVID-19. The DNA for the CDR3 is TGTGCCAGCAGTGACCCCGCGGATAATGAAGCTTTCTTT. Protein sequence: CASSDPADNEAFF.